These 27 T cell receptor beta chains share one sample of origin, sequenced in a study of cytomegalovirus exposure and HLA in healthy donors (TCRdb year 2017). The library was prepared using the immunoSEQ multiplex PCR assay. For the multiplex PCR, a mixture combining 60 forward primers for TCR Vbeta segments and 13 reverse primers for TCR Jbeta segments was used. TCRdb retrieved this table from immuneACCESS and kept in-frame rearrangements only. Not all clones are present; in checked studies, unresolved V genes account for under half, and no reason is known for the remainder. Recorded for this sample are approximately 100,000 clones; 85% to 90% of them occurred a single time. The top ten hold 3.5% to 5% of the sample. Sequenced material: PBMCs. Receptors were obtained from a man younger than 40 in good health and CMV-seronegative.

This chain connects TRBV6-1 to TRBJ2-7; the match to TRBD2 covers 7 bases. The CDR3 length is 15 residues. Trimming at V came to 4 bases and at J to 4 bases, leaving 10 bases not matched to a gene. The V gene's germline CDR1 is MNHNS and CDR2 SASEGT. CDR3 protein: CASSASRGENYEQYF. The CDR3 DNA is TGTGCCAGCAGTGCGTCTCGGGGGGAGAATTACGAGCAGTACTTC.

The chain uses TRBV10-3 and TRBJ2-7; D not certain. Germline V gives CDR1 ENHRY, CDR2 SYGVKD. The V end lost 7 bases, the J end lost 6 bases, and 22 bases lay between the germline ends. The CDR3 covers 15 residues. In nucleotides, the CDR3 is TGTGCCATCACCCCTGGCGGTGGCAGCGCTTTCGAGCAGTACTTC. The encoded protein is CAITPGGGSAFEQYF.

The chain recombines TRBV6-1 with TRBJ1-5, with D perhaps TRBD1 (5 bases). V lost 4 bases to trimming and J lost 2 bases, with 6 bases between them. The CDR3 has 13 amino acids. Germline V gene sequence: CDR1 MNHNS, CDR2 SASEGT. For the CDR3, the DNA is TGTGCCAGCAGTGTCAGGGGCAATCAGCCCCAGCATTTT. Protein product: CASSVRGNQPQHF.

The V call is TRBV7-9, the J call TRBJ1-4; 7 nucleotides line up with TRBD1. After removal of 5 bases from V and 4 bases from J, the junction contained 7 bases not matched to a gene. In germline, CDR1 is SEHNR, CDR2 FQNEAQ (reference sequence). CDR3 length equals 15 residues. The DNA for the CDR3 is TGTGCCAGCAGCCCAGGGACAGCCGTTAATGAAAAACTGTTTTTT. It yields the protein CASSPGTAVNEKLFF.

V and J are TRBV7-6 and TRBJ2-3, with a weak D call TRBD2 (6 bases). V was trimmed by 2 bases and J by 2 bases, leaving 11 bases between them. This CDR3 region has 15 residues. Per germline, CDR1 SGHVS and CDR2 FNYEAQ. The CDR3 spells CASSLSPRDTDTQYF. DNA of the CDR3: TGTGCCAGCAGCTTATCCCCGCGGGACACAGATACGCAGTATTTT.

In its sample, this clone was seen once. The CDR3 DNA reads TGTGCCAGTAGTGGAGGGGGACTAGCGGAAGATACGCAGTATTTT. It encodes CASSGGGLAEDTQYF. The chain links TRBV19 to TRBJ2-3; 11 bases map to TRBD2. Germline V lookup: CDR1 LNHDA, CDR2 SQIVND (reference sequence). CDR3 size: 15 residues. V lost 5 bases to trimming and J lost 5 bases; unmatched junction nucleotides: 6.

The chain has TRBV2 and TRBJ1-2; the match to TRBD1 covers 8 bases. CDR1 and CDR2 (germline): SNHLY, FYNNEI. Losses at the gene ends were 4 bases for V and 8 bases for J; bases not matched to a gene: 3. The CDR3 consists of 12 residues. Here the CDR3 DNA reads TGTGCCAGCAGTGTCACAGGGGGAGGCTACACCTTC. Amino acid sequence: CASSVTGGGYTF. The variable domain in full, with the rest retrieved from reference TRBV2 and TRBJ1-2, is EPEVTQTPSHQVTQMGQEVILRCVPISNHLYFYWYRQILGQKVEFLVSFYNNEISEKSEIFDDQFSVERPDGSNFTLKIRSTKLEDSAMYFCASSVTGGGYTFGSGTRLTVV.

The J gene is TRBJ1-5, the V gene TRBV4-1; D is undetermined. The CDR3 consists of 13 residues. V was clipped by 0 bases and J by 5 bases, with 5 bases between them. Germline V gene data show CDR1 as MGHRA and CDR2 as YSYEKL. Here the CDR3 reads CASSQDADQPQHF. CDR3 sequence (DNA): TGCGCCAGCAGCCAAGATGCAGATCAGCCCCAGCATTTT.

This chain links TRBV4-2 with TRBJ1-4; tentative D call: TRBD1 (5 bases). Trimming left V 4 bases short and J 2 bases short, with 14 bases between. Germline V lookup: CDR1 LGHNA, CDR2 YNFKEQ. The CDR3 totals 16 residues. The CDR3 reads CASSRYRGDTNEKLFF. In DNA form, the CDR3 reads TGTGCCAGCAGCCGATATCGGGGGGATACTAATGAAAAACTGTTTTTT.

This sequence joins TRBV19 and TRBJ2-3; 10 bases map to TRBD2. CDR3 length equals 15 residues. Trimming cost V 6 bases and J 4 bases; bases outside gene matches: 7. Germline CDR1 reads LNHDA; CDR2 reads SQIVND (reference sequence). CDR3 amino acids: CASRRSSGSADTQYF. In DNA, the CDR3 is TGTGCCAGTAGAAGGTCTAGCGGGAGCGCAGATACGCAGTATTTT.

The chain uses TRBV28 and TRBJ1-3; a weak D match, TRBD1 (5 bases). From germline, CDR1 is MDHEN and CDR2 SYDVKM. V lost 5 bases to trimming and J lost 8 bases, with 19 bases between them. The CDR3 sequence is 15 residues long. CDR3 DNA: TGTGCCAGCAGTCCATGGAGGGGAGGAGAAGACACCATATATTTT. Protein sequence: CASSPWRGGEDTIYF.

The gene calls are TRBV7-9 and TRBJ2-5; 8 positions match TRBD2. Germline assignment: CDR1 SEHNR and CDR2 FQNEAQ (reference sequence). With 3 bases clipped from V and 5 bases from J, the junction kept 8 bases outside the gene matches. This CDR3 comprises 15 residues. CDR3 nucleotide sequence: TGTGCCAGCAGCTTCGGCACGGGAGGGCGGGAGACCCAGTACTTC. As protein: CASSFGTGGRETQYF.

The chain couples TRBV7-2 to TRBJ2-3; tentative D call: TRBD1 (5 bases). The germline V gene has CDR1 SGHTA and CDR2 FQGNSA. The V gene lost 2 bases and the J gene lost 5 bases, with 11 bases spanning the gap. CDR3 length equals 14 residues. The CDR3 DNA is TGTGCCAGCAGCTTACAAGGGGCGAGAGATACGCAGTATTTT. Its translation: CASSLQGARDTQYF.

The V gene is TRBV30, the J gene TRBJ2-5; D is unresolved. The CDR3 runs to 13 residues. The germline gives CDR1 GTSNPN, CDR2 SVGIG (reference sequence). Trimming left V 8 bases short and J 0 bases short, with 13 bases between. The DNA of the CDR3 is TGTGCCCAGACACGTCGGTACCAAGAGACCCAGTACTTC. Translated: CAQTRRYQETQYF.

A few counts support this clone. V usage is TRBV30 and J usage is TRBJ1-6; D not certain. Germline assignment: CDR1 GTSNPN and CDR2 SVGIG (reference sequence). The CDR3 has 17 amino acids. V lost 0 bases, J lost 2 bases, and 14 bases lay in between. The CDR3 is CAWSVQWSLTYNSPLHF. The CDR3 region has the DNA TGTGCCTGGAGTGTACAATGGAGTCTGACCTATAATTCACCCCTCCACTTT.

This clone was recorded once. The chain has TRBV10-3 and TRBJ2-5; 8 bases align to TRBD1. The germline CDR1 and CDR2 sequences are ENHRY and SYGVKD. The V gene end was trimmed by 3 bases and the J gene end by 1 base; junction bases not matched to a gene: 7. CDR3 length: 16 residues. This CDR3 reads CAISDRGRISQETQYF. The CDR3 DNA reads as TGTGCCATCAGTGACAGGGGGCGGATCTCCCAAGAGACCCAGTACTTC.

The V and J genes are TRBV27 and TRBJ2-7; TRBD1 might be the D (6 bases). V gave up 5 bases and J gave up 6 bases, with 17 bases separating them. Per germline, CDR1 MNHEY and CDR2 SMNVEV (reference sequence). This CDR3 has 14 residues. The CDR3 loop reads CASSPRTADSEQYF. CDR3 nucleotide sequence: TGTGCCAGCAGTCCTAGGACCGCGGACAGCGAGCAGTACTTC.

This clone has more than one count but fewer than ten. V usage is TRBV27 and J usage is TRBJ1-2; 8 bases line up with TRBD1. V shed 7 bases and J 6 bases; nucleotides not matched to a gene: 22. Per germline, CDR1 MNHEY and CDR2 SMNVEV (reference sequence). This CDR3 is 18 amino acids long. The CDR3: CASTAFPRTGQERDGYTF. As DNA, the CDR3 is TGTGCCAGCACCGCGTTCCCCCGGACAGGGCAAGAGCGGGATGGCTACACCTTC.

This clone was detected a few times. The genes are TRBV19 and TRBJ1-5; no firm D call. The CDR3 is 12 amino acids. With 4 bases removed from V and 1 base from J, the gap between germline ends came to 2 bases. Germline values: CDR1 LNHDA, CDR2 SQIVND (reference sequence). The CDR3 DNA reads TGTGCCAGTAGTACAAGCAATCAGCCCCAGCATTTT. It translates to CASSTSNQPQHF.

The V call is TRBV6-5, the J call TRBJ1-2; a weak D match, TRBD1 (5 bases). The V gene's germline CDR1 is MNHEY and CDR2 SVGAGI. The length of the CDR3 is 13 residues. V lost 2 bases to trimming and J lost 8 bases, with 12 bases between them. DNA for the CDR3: TGTGCCAGCAGTTACGAATGGAGGGGCGGCTACACCTTC. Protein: CASSYEWRGGYTF.

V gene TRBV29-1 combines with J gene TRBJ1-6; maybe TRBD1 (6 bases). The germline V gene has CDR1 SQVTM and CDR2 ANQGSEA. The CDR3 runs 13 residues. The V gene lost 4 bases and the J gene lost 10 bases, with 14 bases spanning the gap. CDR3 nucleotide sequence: TGCAGCGTTGCAACAGGTGGGGGCTCACCCCTCCACTTT. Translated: CSVATGGGSPLHF.

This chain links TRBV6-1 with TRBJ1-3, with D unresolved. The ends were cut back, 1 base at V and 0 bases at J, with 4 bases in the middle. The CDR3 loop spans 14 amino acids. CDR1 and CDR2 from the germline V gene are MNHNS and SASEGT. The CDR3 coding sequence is TGTGCCAGCAGTGAAGTCATCTCTGGAAACACCATATATTTT. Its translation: CASSEVISGNTIYF.

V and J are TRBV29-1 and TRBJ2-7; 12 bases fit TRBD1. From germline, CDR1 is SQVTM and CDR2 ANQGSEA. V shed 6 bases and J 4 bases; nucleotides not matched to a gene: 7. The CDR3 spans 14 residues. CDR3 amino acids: CSVAGTGGFYEQYF. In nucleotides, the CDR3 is TGCAGCGTCGCCGGGACAGGGGGCTTTTACGAGCAGTACTTC.

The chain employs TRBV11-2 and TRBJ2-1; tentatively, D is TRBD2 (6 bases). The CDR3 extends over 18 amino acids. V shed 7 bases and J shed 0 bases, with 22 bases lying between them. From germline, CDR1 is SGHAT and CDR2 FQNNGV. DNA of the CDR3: TGTGCCAGCACCCCGGGGCGGGGCCGAATGAGCTCCTACAATGAGCAGTTCTTC. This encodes CASTPGRGRMSSYNEQFF.

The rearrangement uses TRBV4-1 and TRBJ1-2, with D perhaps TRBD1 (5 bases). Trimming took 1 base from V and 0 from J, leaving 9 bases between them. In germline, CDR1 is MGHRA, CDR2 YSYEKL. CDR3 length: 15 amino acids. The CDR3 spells CASSQGQLTNYGYTF. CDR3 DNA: TGCGCCAGCAGCCAAGGACAGCTAACTAACTATGGCTACACCTTC.

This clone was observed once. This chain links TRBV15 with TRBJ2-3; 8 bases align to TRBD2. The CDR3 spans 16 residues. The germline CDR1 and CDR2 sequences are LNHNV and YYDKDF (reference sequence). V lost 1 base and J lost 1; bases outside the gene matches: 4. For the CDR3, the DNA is TGTGCCACCAGCAGAGGCTCGGGGGGGGGCACAGATACGCAGTATTTT. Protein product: CATSRGSGGGTDTQYF.

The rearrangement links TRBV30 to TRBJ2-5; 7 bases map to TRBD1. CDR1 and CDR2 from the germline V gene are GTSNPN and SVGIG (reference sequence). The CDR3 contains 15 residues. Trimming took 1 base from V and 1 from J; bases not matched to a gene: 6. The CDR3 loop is CAWSEGQAVQETQYF. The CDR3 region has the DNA TGTGCCTGGAGTGAAGGACAGGCCGTCCAAGAGACCCAGTACTTC.